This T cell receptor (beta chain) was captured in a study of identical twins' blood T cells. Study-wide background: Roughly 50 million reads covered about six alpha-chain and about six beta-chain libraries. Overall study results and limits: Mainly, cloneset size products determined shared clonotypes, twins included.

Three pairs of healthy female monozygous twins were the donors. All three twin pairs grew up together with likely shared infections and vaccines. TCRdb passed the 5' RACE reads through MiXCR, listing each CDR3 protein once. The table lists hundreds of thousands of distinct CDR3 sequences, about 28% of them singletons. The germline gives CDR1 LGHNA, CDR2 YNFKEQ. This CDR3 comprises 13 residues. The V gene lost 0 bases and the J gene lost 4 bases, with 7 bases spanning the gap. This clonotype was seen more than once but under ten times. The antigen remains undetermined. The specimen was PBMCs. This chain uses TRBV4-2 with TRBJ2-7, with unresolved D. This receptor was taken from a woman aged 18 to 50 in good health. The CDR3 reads CASSQDLGYEQYF. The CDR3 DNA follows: TGTGCCAGCAGCCAAGATTTGGGGTACGAGCAGTACTTC.